A selection of T cell receptor beta chains follows, all from one sample in a study of T cell repertoires in cytomegalovirus infection. Using its own MiXCR run on the reads, TCRdb lists one record per CDR3 protein. The table shows about 490,000 distinct CDR3 sequences, with about 25% occurring only once. The sequenced sample consisted of PBMCs. These receptor sequences come from a human donor in good health (CMV status not recorded). Some clones in this sample may be carry-over from other donors' samples. The CDR3 runs from the conserved cysteine through the conserved F or W. A D gene is named only where the DNA matches it firmly. Clone size is stated in some rows and not others, as once, few, many or a class when expanded.

j_call d_call v_call clone_size cdr3_aa cdr3_nt
TRBJ2-1 NA TRBV6-1 NA CASSTGPGPQFF TGTGCCAGCAGCACCGGTCCGGGACCACAGTTCTTC
TRBJ1-2 NA TRBV5-8 NA CASRSRGTGRARFYGYTF TGTGCCAGCAGATCCCGGGGGACCGGGAGAGCTCGTTTCTATGGCTACACCTTC
TRBJ2-5 NA TRBV10-3 few CAISLGEAIGETQYF TGTGCCATCAGTCTCGGAGAGGCAATTGGAGAGACCCAGTACTTC
TRBJ1-2 TRBD1 TRBV27 many CASSLSLAGGVDGYTF TGTGCCAGCAGTTTATCGTTGGCAGGGGGGGTGGATGGCTACACCTTC
TRBJ2-5 NA TRBV6-2/TRBV6-3 NA CASRDRETQYF TGTGCCAGCCGGGACCGAGAGACCCAGTACTTC
TRBJ2-7 TRBD2 TRBV6-5 NA CASRPRGTSGSYEQYF TGTGCCAGCAGACCTCGGGGGACTAGCGGCTCCTACGAGCAGTACTTC
TRBJ2-1 TRBD1 TRBV5-4 few CASRPPGGNEQFF TGTGCCAGCAGGCCGCCAGGGGGCAATGAGCAGTTCTTC
TRBJ1-4 NA TRBV6-5 NA CASSLDKEKLFF TGTGCCAGCAGCCTAGACAAGGAAAAACTGTTTTTT
TRBJ2-1 NA TRBV7-3 NA CASSSTKGQLVGNEQFF TGTGCCAGCAGCTCGACGAAGGGACAACTGGTCGGAAATGAGCAGTTCTTC
TRBJ2-7 TRBD2 TRBV7-9 many CASSSFGTSGSRQYF TGTGCCAGCAGTTCATTCGGGACTAGCGGGAGCAGGCAGTACTTC
TRBJ2-6 NA TRBV12-3/TRBV12-4 NA CASSTDAGANVLTF TGTGCCAGCAGTACGGACGCGGGGGCCAACGTCCTGACTTTC
TRBJ2-2 NA TRBV7-6 many CASSHQTGELFF TGTGCCAGCAGCCACCAGACCGGGGAGCTGTTTTTT
TRBJ1-2 NA TRBV28 NA CASSSTGLIYGYTF TGTGCCAGCAGTTCTACAGGTCTCATCTATGGCTACACCTTC
TRBJ2-7 NA TRBV11-1 few CASSPWGPGTYEQYF TGTGCCAGCTCCCCTTGGGGTCCCGGAACCTACGAGCAGTACTTC
TRBJ2-5 TRBD2 TRBV5-1 once CASSPSGRFQETQYF TGCGCCAGCAGCCCCAGCGGGAGGTTTCAAGAGACCCAGTACTTC
TRBJ2-1 NA TRBV7-2 many CASSFAQGSYNEQFF TGTGCCAGCAGCTTCGCGCAGGGCTCCTACAATGAGCAGTTCTTC
TRBJ2-7 NA TRBV7-9 NA CASSSLGEQYF TGTGCCAGCAGCTCATTAGGGGAGCAGTACTTC
TRBJ2-1 NA TRBV4-3 few CASSQGGRMWDEQFF TGCGCCAGCAGCCAGGGGGGGCGCATGTGGGATGAGCAGTTCTTC
TRBJ1-1 NA TRBV6-1 NA CATSRSEAFF TGTGCCACCTCCCGCAGCGAAGCTTTCTTT
TRBJ2-2 NA TRBV2 NA CASSPLRSANTGELFF TGTGCCAGCAGCCCCCTGCGGAGCGCGAACACCGGGGAGCTGTTTTTT
TRBJ2-5 NA TRBV20-1 NA CSASVEVEETQYF TGCAGTGCTAGTGTGGAGGTAGAGGAGACCCAGTACTTC
TRBJ2-7 TRBD2 TRBV10-3 few CAATGAGVVHEQYF TGTGCCGCCACGGGAGCGGGAGTGGTGCACGAGCAGTACTTC
TRBJ1-6 TRBD1 TRBV5-6 NA CASSLRFPDRGNSPLHF TGTGCCAGCAGCTTGCGGTTCCCTGACAGGGGAAATTCACCCCTCCACTTT
TRBJ1-6 NA TRBV12-3/TRBV12-4 NA CASRASDSPLHF TGTGCCAGCAGGGCCTCAGATTCACCCCTCCACTTT
TRBJ2-3 NA TRBV27 once CASHRLATSTDTQYF TGTGCCAGCCACCGGCTAGCGACTAGCACAGATACGCAGTATTTT
TRBJ2-3 TRBD2 TRBV28 NA CASSQGLAGASDTQYF TGTGCCAGCAGCCAGGGACTAGCGGGAGCTTCAGATACGCAGTATTTT
TRBJ2-1 NA TRBV5-4 NA CASSLPPSDEQFF TGTGCCAGCAGCTTACCACCCTCAGATGAGCAGTTCTTC
TRBJ1-5 NA TRBV7-2 many CASSLGHYQPQHF TGTGCCAGCAGCTTAGGTCACTATCAGCCCCAGCATTTT
TRBJ2-5 TRBD1 TRBV12-3/TRBV12-4 few CASNAGQGARETQYF TGTGCCAGCAATGCCGGACAGGGGGCTCGAGAGACCCAGTACTTC
TRBJ2-4 NA TRBV13 NA CASSLLTGAAKNIQYF TGTGCCAGCAGCTTATTAACGGGGGCAGCCAAAAACATTCAGTACTTC
TRBJ1-1 NA TRBV7-9 NA CASSPETGGPNTEAFF TGTGCCAGCAGCCCGGAGACGGGAGGCCCGAACACTGAAGCTTTCTTT
TRBJ2-1 TRBD2 TRBV2 few CASRSIAGSREQFF TGTGCCAGCAGGAGTATAGCGGGATCCCGGGAGCAGTTCTTC
TRBJ2-5 TRBD2 TRBV10-3 many CAISELAGETQYF TGTGCCATCAGTGAGCTAGCGGGAGAGACCCAGTACTTC
TRBJ2-4 TRBD2 TRBV4-3 few CASSQVRGARTIQYF TGCGCCAGCAGCCAGGTGCGGGGGGCGCGGACGATTCAGTACTTC